These T cell receptor beta chains were read from a single sample in a study of patients and donors after allogeneic stem cell transplantation. MiXCR, applied by TCRdb to the RT-PCR reads, yields one record per CDR3 protein. The table shows about 410,000 distinct CDR3 sequences, with approximately 16% occurring only once. The sequencing sample was made of blood, either unsorted or a sorted T cell fraction (not recorded which). All receptors derive from a human donor who was either an allogeneic HSCT recipient or a stem cell or donor lymphocyte infusion donor (not recorded which). It is not recorded whose cells these are; they may come from a transplant donor. Both conserved end residues are part of each CDR3. A D gene is named only where the DNA matches it firmly. Clone size is not always given. Where it is, it says once, few, many or a class for expanded clones.

D gene: .; clone size: .; J gene: TRBJ2-7; V gene: TRBV30; CDR3 protein: CAWSTGGSSYEQYF; CDR3 DNA: TGTGCCTGGAGTACCGGCGGTAGCTCCTACGAGCAGTACTTC
D gene: .; clone size: many; J gene: TRBJ1-2; V gene: TRBV6-1; CDR3 protein: CASSLGGTTNYGYTF; CDR3 DNA: TGTGCCAGCAGTCTTGGGGGAACTACTAACTATGGCTACACCTTC
D gene: TRBD2; clone size: .; J gene: TRBJ2-7; V gene: TRBV2; CDR3 protein: CASSETSGHIYEQYF; CDR3 DNA: TGTGCCAGCAGTGAGACTAGCGGTCACATCTACGAGCAGTACTTC
D gene: .; clone size: once; J gene: TRBJ2-5; V gene: TRBV5-1; CDR3 protein: CASSLRPSKETQYF; CDR3 DNA: TGCGCCAGCAGCTTGCGACCGAGTAAAGAGACCCAGTACTTC
D gene: .; clone size: many; J gene: TRBJ1-5; V gene: TRBV20-1; CDR3 protein: CSATRLGLNQPQHF; CDR3 DNA: TGCAGTGCCACAAGATTGGGGCTAAATCAGCCCCAGCATTTT
D gene: TRBD1; clone size: many; J gene: TRBJ1-6; V gene: TRBV5-6; CDR3 protein: CASSQGQGVGNSPLHF; CDR3 DNA: TGTGCCAGCAGCCAGGGACAGGGGGTCGGCAACTCACCCCTCCACTTT
D gene: TRBD2; clone size: few; J gene: TRBJ2-1; V gene: TRBV20-1; CDR3 protein: CSALAGKSYNEQFF; CDR3 DNA: TGCAGTGCTTTAGCGGGGAAATCCTACAATGAGCAGTTCTTC
D gene: .; clone size: few; J gene: TRBJ2-3; V gene: TRBV6-6; CDR3 protein: CASSYRQSDTQYF; CDR3 DNA: TGTGCCAGCAGTTACAGGCAGTCAGATACGCAGTATTTT
D gene: .; clone size: many; J gene: TRBJ1-2; V gene: TRBV30; CDR3 protein: CAWRPGVSGYGYTF; CDR3 DNA: TGTGCCTGGAGGCCAGGGGTGAGTGGCTATGGCTACACCTTC
D gene: .; clone size: .; J gene: TRBJ2-6; V gene: TRBV5-1; CDR3 protein: CATSGSGANVLTF; CDR3 DNA: TGCGCCACCTCAGGGTCAGGGGCCAACGTCCTGACTTTC
D gene: .; clone size: few; J gene: TRBJ2-1; V gene: TRBV5-1; CDR3 protein: CASREDNEQFF; CDR3 DNA: TGCGCCAGCCGTGAGGACAATGAGCAGTTCTTC
D gene: TRBD2; clone size: few; J gene: TRBJ2-2; V gene: TRBV14; CDR3 protein: CASSQVGGSRNTGELFF; CDR3 DNA: TGTGCCAGCAGCCAAGTCGGCGGGAGTCGGAACACCGGGGAGCTGTTTTTT
D gene: .; clone size: many; J gene: TRBJ1-1; V gene: TRBV5-1; CDR3 protein: CASSLRRGTEAFF; CDR3 DNA: TGTGCCAGCAGCCTCCGGAGGGGGACTGAAGCTTTCTTT
D gene: .; clone size: few; J gene: TRBJ2-7; V gene: TRBV11-1; CDR3 protein: CASSSRRGPYEQYF; CDR3 DNA: TGTGCCAGCAGCTCCCGCAGGGGCCCCTACGAGCAGTACTTC
D gene: TRBD2; clone size: .; J gene: TRBJ2-1; V gene: TRBV4-1; CDR3 protein: CASSPLSGSWNEQFF; CDR3 DNA: TGCGCCAGCAGCCCGTTGAGCGGGAGCTGGAATGAGCAGTTCTTC
D gene: TRBD1; clone size: .; J gene: TRBJ1-4; V gene: TRBV2; CDR3 protein: CASSEAPGGLLEKLFF; CDR3 DNA: TGTGCCAGCAGTGAAGCCCCAGGGGGCTTGCTTGAAAAACTGTTTTTT
D gene: .; clone size: .; J gene: TRBJ2-2; V gene: TRBV5-1; CDR3 protein: CASSLDRAGGELFF; CDR3 DNA: TGCGCCAGCAGCTTGGACAGGGCTGGCGGGGAGCTGTTTTTT
D gene: .; clone size: .; J gene: TRBJ2-5; V gene: TRBV20-1; CDR3 protein: CSVDREGETQYF; CDR3 DNA: TGCAGTGTTGACAGGGAGGGCGAGACCCAGTACTTC
D gene: .; clone size: .; J gene: TRBJ2-1; V gene: TRBV20-1; CDR3 protein: CSARGGGIYNEQFF; CDR3 DNA: TGCAGTGCTAGGGGTGGCGGAATCTACAATGAGCAGTTCTTC
D gene: .; clone size: many; J gene: TRBJ2-1; V gene: TRBV5-1; CDR3 protein: CASSLGSKAHEQFF; CDR3 DNA: TGCGCCAGCAGCTTAGGTTCCAAGGCCCATGAGCAGTTCTTC
D gene: TRBD1; clone size: .; J gene: TRBJ2-5; V gene: TRBV20-1; CDR3 protein: CSPGSRGRLETQYF; CDR3 DNA: TGCAGTCCAGGAAGCAGGGGGCGCTTGGAGACCCAGTACTTC
D gene: .; clone size: .; J gene: TRBJ2-1; V gene: TRBV7-6; CDR3 protein: CASSWGRNNEQFF; CDR3 DNA: TGTGCCAGCAGCTGGGGGCGGAACAATGAGCAGTTCTTC
D gene: .; clone size: .; J gene: TRBJ2-7; V gene: TRBV18; CDR3 protein: CASSPLTTASEQYF; CDR3 DNA: TGTGCCAGCTCACCTCTGACGACAGCATCCGAGCAGTACTTC
D gene: .; clone size: .; J gene: TRBJ2-7; V gene: TRBV20-1; CDR3 protein: CSARDRNSGLRGEQYF; CDR3 DNA: TGCAGTGCTAGAGATAGAAACTCGGGACTGCGTGGAGAGCAGTACTTC
D gene: .; clone size: many; J gene: TRBJ2-1; V gene: TRBV27; CDR3 protein: CASEAGWGTEQFF; CDR3 DNA: TGTGCCAGCGAAGCAGGATGGGGAACCGAGCAGTTCTTC
D gene: .; clone size: .; J gene: TRBJ1-3; V gene: TRBV12-3/TRBV12-4; CDR3 protein: CASTYRDSGNTIYF; CDR3 DNA: TGTGCCAGCACCTACAGGGACTCTGGAAACACCATATATTTT
D gene: .; clone size: few; J gene: TRBJ2-3; V gene: TRBV7-2; CDR3 protein: CASSNRRFPDTQYF; CDR3 DNA: TGTGCCAGCAGCAACAGACGGTTTCCAGATACGCAGTATTTT
D gene: .; clone size: few; J gene: TRBJ2-2; V gene: TRBV3-1; CDR3 protein: CASSQDARPGELFF; CDR3 DNA: TGTGCCAGCAGCCAAGACGCCCGACCCGGGGAGCTGTTTTTT
D gene: TRBD2; clone size: many; J gene: TRBJ2-4; V gene: TRBV4-2; CDR3 protein: CASSLETGSGGENIQYF; CDR3 DNA: TGTGCCAGCAGCCTAGAAACGGGTAGCGGGGGAGAAAACATTCAGTACTTC
D gene: .; clone size: many; J gene: TRBJ2-1; V gene: TRBV6-5; CDR3 protein: CASSYYGSSYNEQFF; CDR3 DNA: TGTGCCAGCAGTTACTACGGGAGCTCCTACAATGAGCAGTTCTTC
D gene: .; clone size: few; J gene: TRBJ1-2; V gene: TRBV9; CDR3 protein: CASSATGTHYGYTF; CDR3 DNA: TGTGCCAGCAGCGCAACCGGGACACACTATGGCTACACCTTC
D gene: .; clone size: .; J gene: TRBJ1-1; V gene: TRBV6-1; CDR3 protein: CASRGEGVRMNTEAFF; CDR3 DNA: TGTGCCAGCAGGGGAGAGGGGGTAAGGATGAACACTGAAGCTTTCTTT
D gene: TRBD1; clone size: few; J gene: TRBJ1-1; V gene: TRBV6-2/TRBV6-3; CDR3 protein: CASTQGVNTEAFF; CDR3 DNA: TGTGCCAGCACCCAGGGGGTGAACACTGAAGCTTTCTTT
D gene: TRBD1; clone size: .; J gene: TRBJ1-1; V gene: TRBV5-5; CDR3 protein: CASSPRTGAYINTEAFF; CDR3 DNA: TGTGCCAGCAGCCCGCGGACAGGGGCCTACATCAACACTGAAGCTTTCTTT
D gene: .; clone size: few; J gene: TRBJ2-5; V gene: TRBV28; CDR3 protein: CASNFRGGETQYF; CDR3 DNA: TGTGCCAGCAATTTTAGGGGGGGAGAGACCCAGTACTTC
D gene: .; clone size: many; J gene: TRBJ1-3; V gene: TRBV7-9; CDR3 protein: CASSLALPGNTIYF; CDR3 DNA: TGTGCCAGCAGCTTAGCCCTACCTGGAAACACCATATATTTT
D gene: TRBD2; clone size: .; J gene: TRBJ2-7; V gene: TRBV7-6; CDR3 protein: CASSPWKRGAEQYF; CDR3 DNA: TGTGCCAGCAGCCCCTGGAAGCGGGGGGCGGAGCAGTACTTC
D gene: .; clone size: few; J gene: TRBJ1-2; V gene: TRBV9; CDR3 protein: CASSVSSGGYGYTF; CDR3 DNA: TGTGCCAGCAGCGTATCTTCGGGGGGCTATGGCTACACCTTC
D gene: .; clone size: .; J gene: TRBJ2-6; V gene: TRBV3-1; CDR3 protein: CASGQNRTTGANVLTF; CDR3 DNA: TGTGCCAGCGGCCAAAATAGGACCACTGGGGCCAACGTCCTGACTTTC
D gene: .; clone size: .; J gene: TRBJ2-3; V gene: TRBV7-2; CDR3 protein: CASSFGRGRTDTQYF; CDR3 DNA: TGTGCCAGCAGCTTCGGGCGGGGGCGCACAGATACGCAGTATTTT
D gene: .; clone size: .; J gene: TRBJ1-1; V gene: TRBV11-2; CDR3 protein: CASTPTGITEAFF; CDR3 DNA: TGTGCCAGCACCCCAACAGGGATCACTGAAGCTTTCTTT
D gene: TRBD2; clone size: .; J gene: TRBJ2-1; V gene: TRBV29-1; CDR3 protein: CSDGLAGLDEQFF; CDR3 DNA: TGCAGCGACGGACTAGCGGGATTGGATGAGCAGTTCTTC
D gene: .; clone size: .; J gene: TRBJ2-7; V gene: TRBV2; CDR3 protein: CASGGGGRYEQYF; CDR3 DNA: TGTGCCAGCGGGGGGGGCGGAAGATACGAGCAGTACTTC
D gene: TRBD1; clone size: .; J gene: TRBJ2-3; V gene: TRBV7-7; CDR3 protein: CASSLETGGTNTQYF; CDR3 DNA: TGTGCCAGCAGCTTAGAGACAGGGGGCACAAATACGCAGTATTTT
D gene: TRBD1; clone size: few; J gene: TRBJ2-5; V gene: TRBV12-5; CDR3 protein: CASGKTGAPQETQYF; CDR3 DNA: TGTGCTAGTGGCAAGACAGGGGCACCCCAAGAGACCCAGTACTTC
D gene: TRBD2; clone size: few; J gene: TRBJ2-3; V gene: TRBV10-3; CDR3 protein: CAISESSPLAGGPDTQYF; CDR3 DNA: TGTGCCATCAGTGAGTCGTCCCCACTAGCGGGGGGGCCAGATACGCAGTATTTT
D gene: TRBD2; clone size: .; J gene: TRBJ2-1; V gene: TRBV10-3; CDR3 protein: CAISELSGGAYNEQFF; CDR3 DNA: TGTGCCATCAGTGAATTAAGCGGGGGGGCCTACAATGAGCAGTTCTTC
D gene: TRBD1; clone size: .; J gene: TRBJ2-7; V gene: TRBV11-2; CDR3 protein: CASSFPHPGQGAYEQYF; CDR3 DNA: TGTGCCAGCAGCTTCCCCCACCCGGGACAGGGGGCCTACGAGCAGTACTTC
D gene: .; clone size: .; J gene: TRBJ1-4; V gene: TRBV4-3; CDR3 protein: CASSPRLMDPNEKLFF; CDR3 DNA: TGCGCCAGCAGCCCTCGTCTAATGGACCCTAATGAAAAACTGTTTTTT
D gene: TRBD1; clone size: .; J gene: TRBJ1-5; V gene: TRBV12-3/TRBV12-4; CDR3 protein: CASSLAGGRQPQHF; CDR3 DNA: TGTGCCAGCAGTTTAGCAGGGGGCCGGCAGCCCCAGCATTTT
D gene: TRBD1; clone size: .; J gene: TRBJ2-5; V gene: TRBV9; CDR3 protein: CASSVGTVIQETQYF; CDR3 DNA: TGTGCCAGCAGCGTTGGGACAGTTATTCAAGAGACCCAGTACTTC
D gene: TRBD1; clone size: .; J gene: TRBJ1-5; V gene: TRBV18; CDR3 protein: CASSSTRNRGTGQPQHF; CDR3 DNA: TGTGCCAGCTCATCGACCCGAAACAGGGGGACAGGACAGCCCCAGCATTTT
D gene: .; clone size: few; J gene: TRBJ2-7; V gene: TRBV28; CDR3 protein: CASSFEFEQYF; CDR3 DNA: TGTGCCAGCAGTTTCGAATTCGAGCAGTACTTC
D gene: TRBD1; clone size: few; J gene: TRBJ1-2; V gene: TRBV19; CDR3 protein: CASAPGGKGGYTF; CDR3 DNA: TGTGCCAGTGCTCCAGGGGGTAAAGGTGGCTACACCTTC